The rows below give T cell receptor beta chains drawn from one sample of a study of blood T cell repertoires in COVID-19. TCRdb's copy holds only in-frame clones and misses some; the assay was immunoSEQ multiplex PCR. This sample has 220,000 or so clones, with roughly 89% found just once. The specimen sequenced was peripheral blood. Receptors were obtained from a man between 60 and 70 years old who had recovered from COVID-19. CDR3s include the opening cysteine and the closing phenylalanine or tryptophan. D genes are given only for firm matches. The size of a clone is reported for some rows only, either as once, few or many, or as a class for expanded clones.

abundance	v_gene	j_gene	d_gene	CDR3aa	CDR3nt
NA	TRBV7-9	TRBJ1-4	TRBD1	CASSLGQGVIGEKLFF	TGTGCCAGCAGCTTAGGGCAGGGGGTTATCGGTGAAAAACTGTTTTTT
NA	TRBV4-2	TRBJ2-1	TRBD2	CASSQESSGSSYNEQFF	TGTGCCAGCAGCCAAGAGAGTAGCGGGAGCTCCTACAATGAGCAGTTCTTC
NA	TRBV2	TRBJ2-1	TRBD1	CASSARTGGSYNEQFF	TGTGCCAGCAGCGCTAGGACAGGGGGGTCCTACAATGAGCAGTTCTTC
few	TRBV27	TRBJ2-7	TRBD2	CASSLLSGPSYEQYF	TGTGCCAGCAGTTTACTTAGCGGGCCCTCCTACGAGCAGTACTTC
once	TRBV6-5	TRBJ1-5	TRBD1	CASRPQGVGNQPQHF	TGTGCCAGCAGGCCACAGGGGGTCGGCAATCAGCCCCAGCATTTT
NA	TRBV28	TRBJ1-2	TRBD1	CASSSLLRDRVDGYTF	TGTGCCAGCAGTTCGCTTCTCCGGGACAGGGTGGATGGCTACACCTTC
NA	TRBV5-1	TRBJ1-5	TRBD1	CASSLDGQGSQPQHF	TGCGCCAGCAGCTTGGATGGACAGGGGAGTCAGCCCCAGCATTTT
NA	TRBV7-2	TRBJ1-2	TRBD1	CASRSTRGPLLYGYTF	TGTGCCAGCAGATCAACCAGGGGGCCTCTCCTCTATGGCTACACCTTC
NA	TRBV9	TRBJ1-5	NA	CASSTWEGQPQHF	TGTGCCAGCAGCACCTGGGAGGGTCAGCCCCAGCATTTT
NA	TRBV19	TRBJ2-7	NA	CASSMRQGNYEQYF	TGTGCCAGTAGTATGCGTCAGGGGAACTACGAGCAGTACTTC
NA	TRBV7-8	TRBJ1-2	TRBD1	CASSLMDRGQWGYTF	TGTGCCAGCAGCTTAATGGACAGGGGGCAGTGGGGCTACACCTTC
NA	TRBV5-4	TRBJ2-5	NA	CASSFGGQETQYF	TGTGCCAGCAGCTTCGGGGGTCAAGAGACCCAGTACTTC
NA	TRBV24-1	TRBJ2-3	TRBD1	CATSGGDRDGTDTQYF	TGTGCCACCAGTGGCGGGGACAGGGATGGCACAGATACGCAGTATTTT
NA	TRBV19	TRBJ2-1	NA	CASRIGEDGEQFF	TGTGCCAGTCGTATCGGGGAGGATGGGGAGCAGTTCTTC
NA	TRBV7-2	TRBJ1-4	TRBD1	CASSKTGGSRANEKLFF	TGTGCCAGCAGCAAAACAGGGGGCTCGCGGGCTAATGAAAAACTGTTTTTT
NA	TRBV6-1	TRBJ1-1	NA	CASSDSGWAFF	TGTGCCAGCAGTGACAGCGGCTGGGCTTTCTTT
once	TRBV7-9	TRBJ2-3	TRBD2	CASSPSGGTSTDTQYF	TGTGCCAGCAGCCCCTCGGGAGGGACCAGCACAGATACGCAGTATTTT
NA	TRBV25-1	TRBJ2-7	TRBD2	CATVSPGGLSYEQYF	TGTGCCACAGTTTCTCCGGGGGGACTTTCCTACGAGCAGTACTTC
few	TRBV28	TRBJ2-7	NA	CASSSRNYEQYF	TGTGCCAGCAGTTCGCGGAACTACGAGCAGTACTTC
once	TRBV19	TRBJ1-2	NA	CASREQVSLYGYTF	TGTGCCAGTAGGGAACAGGTGTCTCTCTATGGCTACACCTTC
NA	TRBV2	TRBJ2-5	TRBD2	CASSERTSGGNYQETQYF	TGTGCCAGCAGTGAACGTACTAGCGGGGGGAATTACCAAGAGACCCAGTACTTC
NA	TRBV5-1	TRBJ2-5	TRBD1	CASSRDRGRGETQYF	TGCGCCAGCAGCCGGGACAGGGGAAGGGGAGAGACCCAGTACTTC
NA	TRBV6-4	TRBJ1-2	NA	CASSGGENYGYTF	TGTGCCAGCAGTGGTGGAGAAAACTATGGCTACACCTTC
NA	TRBV3-1/TRBV3-2	TRBJ2-3	TRBD2	CASSRLAGEVTDTQYF	TGTGCCAGCAGCCGACTAGCGGGAGAGGTAACAGATACGCAGTATTTT